This T cell receptor (beta chain) was recovered during a study of tumor and adjacent non-tumor tissue in lung cancer. In regard to this clonotype: The antigen is undetermined.

This sample's RNA came from whole unsorted tissue. Newly diagnosed lung cancer patients had thoracic surgery in China, August–late 2014, without prior chemotherapy. Study-level points and caveats: Higher tumor TCR diversity was associated with shorter survival.

The library came from three nested PCR rounds adapted from ARM-PCR protocols. TCRdb fed the multiplex PCR reads into MiXCR, producing one record per CDR3 protein. The table shows about 70,000 distinct CDR3 sequences, with 60% to 75% occurring only once. V was cut by 4 bases and J by 4 bases, with 16 bases left in between. Looked up from germline, CDR1 is SEHNR and CDR2 is FQNEAQ (reference sequence). The CDR3 has 15 residues. The sequence was collected from a man in his sixties with non-small cell lung cancer. This chain links TRBV7-9 with TRBJ1-1; D possibly corresponds to TRBD1 (5 bases). Material: lung tumor tissue. CDR3 in DNA: TGTGCCAGCAGCTGGGGGGAATCGTTGATCACTGAAGCTTTCTTT. This gives the protein CASSWGESLITEAFF.